This TCR beta chain was documented in a study of Graves' ophthalmopathy and Graves' hyperthyroidism. The sample holds a few counts of this clonotype. Germline V gene lookup returns CDR1 LNHDA and CDR2 SQIVND (reference sequence). The CDR3 is made up of 11 amino acids. Trimming took 4 bases from V and 6 from J, leaving 7 bases between them. The authors amplified TCR beta CDR3 regions, and they did so from RNA transcripts for repertoire sequencing. Following a first-round RT-PCR that used HTBI primers, a second-round multiplex PCR was carried out. TCRdb processed the multiplex PCR reads anew with MiXCR; each CDR3 protein has one entry. The data contain hundreds of thousands of distinct CDR3 sequences, about a fifth of them singletons.

This chain connects TRBV19 to TRBJ2-7; D not certain. This TCR was recovered from a woman under 30 with stable Graves' hyperthyroidism. Some clones in this sample may be carry-over from other donors' samples. The sample comprised peripheral blood. The CDR3 DNA reads as TGTGCCAGTAGTACCTTCGGCGAGCAGTACTTC. This translates into CASSTFGEQYF.